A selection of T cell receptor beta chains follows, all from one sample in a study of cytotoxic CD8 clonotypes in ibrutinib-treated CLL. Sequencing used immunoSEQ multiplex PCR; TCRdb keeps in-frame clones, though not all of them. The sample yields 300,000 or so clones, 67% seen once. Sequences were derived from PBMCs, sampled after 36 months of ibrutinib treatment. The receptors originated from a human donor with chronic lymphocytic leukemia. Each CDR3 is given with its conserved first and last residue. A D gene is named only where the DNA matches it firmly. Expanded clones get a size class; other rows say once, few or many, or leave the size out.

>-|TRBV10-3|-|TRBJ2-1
CAISEVRGGEQFF
TGTGCCATCAGTGAGGTCAGGGGCGGTGAGCAGTTCTTC
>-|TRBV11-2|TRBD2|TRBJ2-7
CASSPGAYMAGGHYEQYF
TGTGCCAGCAGCCCGGGGGCATATATGGCGGGAGGGCACTACGAGCAGTACTTC
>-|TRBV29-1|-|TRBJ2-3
CSTDTQYF
TGCAGCACAGATACGCAGTATTTT
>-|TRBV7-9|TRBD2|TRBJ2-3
CASSRLAGGPSTDTQYF
TGTGCCAGCAGCCGACTAGCGGGAGGGCCTAGCACAGATACGCAGTATTTT
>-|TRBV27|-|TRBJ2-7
CASSLFGRSDEQYF
TGTGCCAGCAGTTTATTCGGTCGGAGCGACGAGCAGTACTTC
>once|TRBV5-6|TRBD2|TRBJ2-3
CASSLASLAGTQYF
TGTGCCAGCAGCTTGGCCTCCCTAGCGGGTACGCAGTATTTT
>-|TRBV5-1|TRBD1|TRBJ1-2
CASSLWEGAGYTF
TGCGCCAGCAGCTTGTGGGAGGGGGCTGGCTACACCTTC
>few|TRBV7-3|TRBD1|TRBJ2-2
CASSFSRDSNTGELFF
TGTGCCAGCAGCTTCTCCCGGGACAGCAACACCGGGGAGCTGTTTTTT
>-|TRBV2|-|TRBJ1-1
CASSEWGANTEAFF
TGTGCCAGCAGTGAATGGGGGGCGAACACTGAAGCTTTCTTT
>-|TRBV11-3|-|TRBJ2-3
CASSPEPHTDTQYF
TGTGCCAGCAGCCCTGAGCCTCACACAGATACGCAGTATTTT
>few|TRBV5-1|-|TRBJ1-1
CASSLHAMNTEAFF
TGCGCCAGCAGCTTGCACGCTATGAACACTGAAGCTTTCTTT
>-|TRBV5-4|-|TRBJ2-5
CASSSDKETQYF
TGTGCCAGCAGCTCGGACAAAGAGACCCAGTACTTC
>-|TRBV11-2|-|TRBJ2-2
CASSGGGTPGTGELFF
TGTGCCAGCAGCGGCGGCGGGACCCCGGGCACCGGGGAGCTGTTTTTT
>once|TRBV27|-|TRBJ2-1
CASSLMGTLYNEQFF
TGTGCCAGCAGTTTAATGGGAACTCTCTACAATGAGCAGTTCTTC
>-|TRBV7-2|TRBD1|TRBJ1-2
CASSIGQGNYGYTF
TGTGCCAGCAGCATCGGACAGGGGAACTATGGCTACACCTTC
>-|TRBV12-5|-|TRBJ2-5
CASGLAPLWRQYF
TGTGCTAGTGGTTTAGCCCCCTTATGGCGCCAGTACTTC
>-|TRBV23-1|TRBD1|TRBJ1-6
CASSQGDPRQGPLSSYNSPLHF
TGCGCCAGCAGTCAAGGGGACCCGAGACAGGGCCCCCTAAGCTCCTATAATTCACCCCTCCACTTT
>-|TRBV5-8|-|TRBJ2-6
CASSSWVGTTGANVLTF
TGTGCCAGCAGCTCCTGGGTCGGGACGACGGGGGCCAACGTCCTGACTTTC
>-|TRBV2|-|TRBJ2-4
CASSVSQGSPKSNIQYF
TGTGCCAGCAGTGTTTCGCAGGGTTCACCTAAAAGTAACATTCAGTACTTC
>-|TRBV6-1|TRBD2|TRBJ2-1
CASSEAREEQFF
TGTGCCAGCAGTGAAGCGCGGGAGGAGCAGTTCTTC
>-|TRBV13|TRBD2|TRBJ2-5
CASSLEAGEETQYF
TGTGCCAGCAGCTTAGAGGCGGGGGAGGAGACCCAGTACTTC
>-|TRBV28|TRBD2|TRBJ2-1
CASSFLAVNEQFF
TGTGCCAGCAGTTTCCTAGCGGTCAATGAGCAGTTCTTC
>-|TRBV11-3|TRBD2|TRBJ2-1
CASSVSGGAYNEQFF
TGTGCCAGCAGCGTGAGCGGGGGGGCCTACAATGAGCAGTTCTTC
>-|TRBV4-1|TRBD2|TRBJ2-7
CASSQALAGETYEQYF
TGCGCCAGCAGCCAAGCCTTAGCGGGGGAGACCTACGAGCAGTACTTC
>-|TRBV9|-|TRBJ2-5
CASSVAGFQETQYF
TGTGCCAGCAGCGTAGCGGGGTTTCAAGAGACCCAGTACTTC